The clone carrying this T cell receptor (beta chain) appeared a single time. Its antigen is unknown. Trimming took 5 bases from V and 4 from J; bases not matched to a gene: 10. Per germline, CDR1 LGHNA and CDR2 YSLEER. The CDR3 spans 16 residues. The data stem from a study of cytomegalovirus exposure and HLA in healthy donors. Assay used: immunoSEQ multiplex PCR; TCRdb lists only in-frame clones, some missing. The sample holds fewer than 85,000 clones, 70% to 90% seen once. Overall study results and limits: Cytomegalovirus-associated status was assigned to 150 or so TCR beta chains.

Sequenced input: PBMCs. The chain links TRBV4-3 to TRBJ2-5; 10 nucleotides match TRBD1. This clonotype originated in a young woman in good health and CMV-seropositive. Here the CDR3 DNA reads TGCGCCAGCAGCGTTGGCACCGGGACAGGGGTAGAGACCCAGTACTTC. Amino acid sequence: CASSVGTGTGVETQYF.